Sequencing of this TCR beta chain was carried out in a study of monozygotic twins with inflammatory bowel disease. Points from the study as a whole: Limited statistical power may explain no repertoire similarity difference between concordant and discordant twins. Against healthy co-twins, IBD patients had lower TCRbeta diversity (measured by inverse Simpson).

Looked up from germline, CDR1 is DFQATT and CDR2 is SNEGSKA (reference sequence). This CDR3 contains 13 residues. No sorting of T cells preceded isolation of total RNA from whole blood. From its re-call of the 5' RACE reads, TCRdb lists each CDR3 protein once, without DNA. The table for this sample gives about 210,000 distinct CDR3 sequences. With regard to this clonotype: Its matching antigen is unknown.

The rearrangement links TRBV20-1 to TRBJ1-6; lacking DNA, the TRBD1 call made by TCRdb goes unchecked. Sequencing was carried out using blood. The TCR was taken from a human donor with ulcerative colitis or Crohn's disease, or a healthy co-twin of an affected twin (not recorded which). CDR3 protein: CSANPRDNSPLHF.